The entry that follows covers one TCR beta chain sequence. This specimen belongs to a study of T cell changes during pregnancy in multiple sclerosis. The assay was immunoSEQ multiplex PCR, and TCRdb's table has in-frame clones only and misses some. Seen here are nearly 20,000 clones, roughly 90% observed once, and the top ten hold roughly 6%. V was trimmed by 4 bases and J by 3 bases, leaving 8 bases between them. The CDR3 runs 12 residues. Germline CDR1 reads SGHDT; CDR2 reads YYEEEE. The specimen was CD8+ T cells from peripheral blood mononuclear cells, collected in the third trimester of pregnancy. The sequence derives from a female donor in good health, enrolled as a control in a pregnancy study. The chain has TRBV5-6 and TRBJ2-7; D is uncertain. The CDR3 nucleotides read TGTGCCAGCAGCCTGGATAACTACGAGCAGTACTTC. This encodes CASSLDNYEQYF.